This entry describes one T cell receptor beta chain. These data originate in a study of T cell responses to AZD1222 COVID-19 vaccine. Trimming removed 3 bases at V and 0 bases at J, with 7 bases between. From germline, CDR1 is SGDLS and CDR2 YYNGEE. There are 14 residues in the CDR3. Second-dose intervals near 4 or 12 weeks were combined. Sequencing used immunoSEQ multiplex PCR; TCRdb keeps in-frame clones, though not all of them. Of 43,000 or so clones listed, less than 95% were seen once; the top ten hold roughly two fifths. Sequences were derived from peripheral blood, sampled 28 days after the second AZD1222 dose. The sequence came from an adult who received the AZD1222 COVID-19 vaccine. This chain connects TRBV9 to TRBJ1-3; D might be TRBD1 (5 bases). In DNA, the CDR3 is TGTGCCAGCAGCGCGACAGACTCTGGAAACACCATATATTTT. It yields the protein CASSATDSGNTIYF.